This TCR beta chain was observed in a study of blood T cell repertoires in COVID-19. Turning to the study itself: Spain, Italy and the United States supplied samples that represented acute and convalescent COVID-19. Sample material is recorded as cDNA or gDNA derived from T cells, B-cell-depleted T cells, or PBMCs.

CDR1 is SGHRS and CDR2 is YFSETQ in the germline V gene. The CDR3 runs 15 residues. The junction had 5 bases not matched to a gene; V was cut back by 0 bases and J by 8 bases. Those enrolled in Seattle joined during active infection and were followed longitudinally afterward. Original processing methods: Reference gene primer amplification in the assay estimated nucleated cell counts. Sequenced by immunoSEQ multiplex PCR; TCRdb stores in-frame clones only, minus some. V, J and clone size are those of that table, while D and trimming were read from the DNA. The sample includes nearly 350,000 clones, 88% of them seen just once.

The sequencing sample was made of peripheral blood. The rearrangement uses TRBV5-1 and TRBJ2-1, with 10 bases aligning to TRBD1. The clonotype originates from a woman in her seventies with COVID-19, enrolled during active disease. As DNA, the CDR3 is TGCGCCAGCAGCTTGGGACAGGGGGCCTCTTATGAGCAGTTCTTC. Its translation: CASSLGQGASYEQFF.